This T cell receptor (beta chain) came from a study of regulatory T cells in long-lasting Graves disease. General observations from the study: It was in persistent disease that TRBV28, TRBJ1-2 and TRBJ2-5 were favored.

There are many counts of this clonotype. The antigen is unknown. The time point was: persistent/refractory GD, antithyroid drugs over 5 years with positive TRAb. PBMC RNA served as the TCR library source. The source of the patients was an endocrinology department in Xi'an, China. The length of the CDR3 is 15 residues. Germline-derived CDR1 and CDR2 are SEHNR and FQNEAQ (reference sequence). V shed 4 bases and J 5 bases; nucleotides not matched to a gene: 11. Investigators prepared the TCR beta libraries by applying iRepertoire HTBI primers and Arm-PCR of CDR3 regions. A single record per CDR3 protein comes from TCRdb applying MiXCR to the multiplex PCR reads. The sample yields a few hundred thousand distinct CDR3 sequences, approximately 20% seen once.

The origin of this receptor is a female donor with Graves disease. This chain uses TRBV7-9 with TRBJ2-7; 7 nucleotides match TRBD1. The starting material was peripheral blood mononuclear cells (PBMCs), obtained when the disease was refractory, from a patient treated with antithyroid drugs. CDR3 amino acids: CASSYATGTAHEQYF. The CDR3 DNA follows: TGTGCCAGCAGCTACGCGACAGGGACGGCCCACGAGCAGTACTTC.